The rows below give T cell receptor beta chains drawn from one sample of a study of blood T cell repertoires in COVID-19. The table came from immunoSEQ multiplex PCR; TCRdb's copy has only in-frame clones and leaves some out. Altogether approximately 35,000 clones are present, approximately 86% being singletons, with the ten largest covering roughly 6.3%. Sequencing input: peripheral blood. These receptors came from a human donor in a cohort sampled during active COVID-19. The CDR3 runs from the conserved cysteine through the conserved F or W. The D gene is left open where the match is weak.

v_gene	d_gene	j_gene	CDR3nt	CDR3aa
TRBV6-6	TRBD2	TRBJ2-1	TGTGCCAGCAGTTCCCGTGAAGGGAGGGCCTCCCCTGAGCAGTTCTTC	CASSSREGRASPEQFF
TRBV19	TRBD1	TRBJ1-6	TGTGCCAGTAGTATAACGGACAGGGGTAATTCACCCCTCCACTTT	CASSITDRGNSPLHF
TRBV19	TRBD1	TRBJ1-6	TGTGCCAGTACCATGGGGACAGGGGTTTCACCCCTCCACTTT	CASTMGTGVSPLHF
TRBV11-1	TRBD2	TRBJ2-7	TGTGCCAGCCAGCGGGGATCGAACTACGAGCAGTACTTC	CASQRGSNYEQYF
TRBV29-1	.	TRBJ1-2	TGCAGCGTGTTAGCCTCGGGTGGCTACACCTTC	CSVLASGGYTF
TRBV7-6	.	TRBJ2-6	TGTGCCAGCAGCCCTAGCTCTGGGGCCAACGTCCTGACTTTC	CASSPSSGANVLTF
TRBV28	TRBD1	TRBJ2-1	TGTGCCAGCAGTTCCGGGACAGGGTCATTCGATGAGCAGTTCTTC	CASSSGTGSFDEQFF
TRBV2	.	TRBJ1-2	TGTGCCAGCAGGCGGGGGGCGCGCGGCTACACCTTC	CASRRGARGYTF
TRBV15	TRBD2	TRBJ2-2	TGTGCCACCAGCGGACCGGGACTAGCGGGAGGGCCCTCCACCGGGGAGCTGTTTTTT	CATSGPGLAGGPSTGELFF
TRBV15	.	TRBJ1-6	TGTGCCACCAGCAGATCCACAGGTTCCCCTAATTCACCCCTCCACTTT	CATSRSTGSPNSPLHF
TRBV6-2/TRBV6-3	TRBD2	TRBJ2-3	TGTGCCAGCAGTTACTCGAGAGCGGGAAGTGGCACAGATACGCAGTATTTT	CASSYSRAGSGTDTQYF